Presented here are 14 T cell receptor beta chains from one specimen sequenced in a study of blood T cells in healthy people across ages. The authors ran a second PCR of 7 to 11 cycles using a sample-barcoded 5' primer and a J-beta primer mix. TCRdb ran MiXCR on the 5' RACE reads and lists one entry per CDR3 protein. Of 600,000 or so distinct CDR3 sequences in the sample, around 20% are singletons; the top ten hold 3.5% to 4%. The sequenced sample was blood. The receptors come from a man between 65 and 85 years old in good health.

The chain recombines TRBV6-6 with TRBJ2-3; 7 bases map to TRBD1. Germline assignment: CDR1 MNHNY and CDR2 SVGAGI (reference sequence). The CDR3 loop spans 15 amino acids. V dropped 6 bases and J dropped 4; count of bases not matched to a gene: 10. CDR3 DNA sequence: TGTGCCAGCAGACACAGGGGAATAGGCCCAGATACGCAGTATTTT. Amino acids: CASRHRGIGPDTQYF.

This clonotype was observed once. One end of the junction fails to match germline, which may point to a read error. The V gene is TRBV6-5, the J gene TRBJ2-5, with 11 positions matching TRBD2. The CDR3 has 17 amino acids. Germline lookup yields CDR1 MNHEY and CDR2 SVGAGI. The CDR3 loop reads CASSYPPGSGGAETLYF. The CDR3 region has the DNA TGTGCCAGCAGTTACCCCCCGGGTAGCGGGGGGGCAGAGACCCTGTACTTC.

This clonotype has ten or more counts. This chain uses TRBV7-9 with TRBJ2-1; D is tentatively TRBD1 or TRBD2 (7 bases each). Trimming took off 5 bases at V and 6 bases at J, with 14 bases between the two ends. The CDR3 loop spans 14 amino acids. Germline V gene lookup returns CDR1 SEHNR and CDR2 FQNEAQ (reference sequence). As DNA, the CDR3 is TGTGCCAGCAGCAGCTCAGGGGGGGGCAATGAGCAGTTCTTC. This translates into CASSSSGGGNEQFF. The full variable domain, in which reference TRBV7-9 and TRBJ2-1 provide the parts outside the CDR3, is DTGVSQNPRHKITKRGQNVTFRCDPISEHNRLYWYRQTLGQGPEFLTYFQNEAQLEKSRLLSDRFSAERPKGSFSTLEIQRTEQGDSAMYLCASSSSGGGNEQFFGPGTRLTVL.

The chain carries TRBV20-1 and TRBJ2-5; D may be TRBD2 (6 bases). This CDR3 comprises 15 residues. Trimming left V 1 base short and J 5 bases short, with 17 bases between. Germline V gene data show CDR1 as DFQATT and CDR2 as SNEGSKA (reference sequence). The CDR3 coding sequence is TGCAGTGCTAGAGCTACGGGACTCTATGCGGAGACCCAGTACTTC. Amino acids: CSARATGLYAETQYF.

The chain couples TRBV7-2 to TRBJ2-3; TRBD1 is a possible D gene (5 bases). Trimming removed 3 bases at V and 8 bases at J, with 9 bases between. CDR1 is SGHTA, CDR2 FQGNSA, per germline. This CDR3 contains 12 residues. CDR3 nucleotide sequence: TGTGCCAGCAGCTTCGACAGCCCTACGCAGTATTTT. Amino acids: CASSFDSPTQYF.

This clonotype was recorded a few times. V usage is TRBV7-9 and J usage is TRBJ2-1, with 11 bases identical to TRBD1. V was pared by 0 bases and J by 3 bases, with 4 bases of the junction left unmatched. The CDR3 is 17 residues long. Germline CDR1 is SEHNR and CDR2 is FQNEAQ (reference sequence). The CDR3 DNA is TGTGCCAGCAGCTTAGCGTCCGGGACAGGGGGCTACAATGAGCAGTTCTTC. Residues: CASSLASGTGGYNEQFF.

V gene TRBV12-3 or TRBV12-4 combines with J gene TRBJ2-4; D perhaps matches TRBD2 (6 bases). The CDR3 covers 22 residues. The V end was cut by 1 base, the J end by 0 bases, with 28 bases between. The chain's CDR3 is CASSLGLGEAGFSGLAKNIQYF. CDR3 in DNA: TGTGCCAGCAGTTTAGGTTTGGGGGAGGCGGGTTTTAGCGGACTAGCCAAAAACATTCAGTACTTC.

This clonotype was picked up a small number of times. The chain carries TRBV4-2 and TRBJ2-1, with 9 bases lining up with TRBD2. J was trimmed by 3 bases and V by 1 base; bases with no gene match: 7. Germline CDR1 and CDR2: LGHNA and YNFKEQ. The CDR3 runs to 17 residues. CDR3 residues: CASSQAVSGGNYNEQFF. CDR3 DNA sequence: TGTGCCAGCAGCCAAGCAGTTAGCGGGGGAAACTACAATGAGCAGTTCTTC.

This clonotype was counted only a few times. CDR3 loop: CASRTGTLDGELFF. CDR3 nucleotides: TGTGCCAGCAGAACCGGGACACTCGACGGGGAGCTGTTTTTT. This chain links TRBV7-9 with TRBJ2-2, with D possibly being TRBD1 (6 bases). This CDR3 is 14 amino acids long. V was clipped by 6 bases and J by 7 bases, with 15 bases between them. The germline gives CDR1 SEHNR, CDR2 FQNEAQ (reference sequence).

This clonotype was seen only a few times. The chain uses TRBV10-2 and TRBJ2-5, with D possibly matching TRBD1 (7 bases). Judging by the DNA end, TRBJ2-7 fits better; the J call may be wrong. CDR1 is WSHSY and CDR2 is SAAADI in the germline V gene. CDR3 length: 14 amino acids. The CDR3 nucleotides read TGCGCCAGCACACCCAGGGGGGTACCCTACGAGCAGTACTTC. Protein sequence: CASTPRGVPYEQYF.

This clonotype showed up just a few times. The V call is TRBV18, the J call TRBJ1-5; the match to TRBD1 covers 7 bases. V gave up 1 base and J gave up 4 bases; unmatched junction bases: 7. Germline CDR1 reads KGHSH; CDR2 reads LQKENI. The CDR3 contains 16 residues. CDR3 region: CASSPLSGGPNQPQHF. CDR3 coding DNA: TGTGCCAGCTCACCACTCTCAGGGGGTCCAAATCAGCCCCAGCATTTT.

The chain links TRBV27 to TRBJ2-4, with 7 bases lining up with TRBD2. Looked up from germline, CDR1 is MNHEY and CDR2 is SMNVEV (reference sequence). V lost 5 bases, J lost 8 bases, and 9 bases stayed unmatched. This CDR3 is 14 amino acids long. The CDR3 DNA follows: TGTGCCAGCAGTCCCCGGGGAGGGCGGGACATTCAGTACTTC. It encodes CASSPRGGRDIQYF.

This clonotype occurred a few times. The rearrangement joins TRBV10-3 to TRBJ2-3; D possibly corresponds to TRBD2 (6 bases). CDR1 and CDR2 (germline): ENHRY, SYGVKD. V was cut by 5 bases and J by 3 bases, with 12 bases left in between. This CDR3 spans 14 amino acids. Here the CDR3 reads CAISLSGETDTQYF. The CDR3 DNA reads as TGTGCCATCAGTCTTAGCGGAGAAACAGATACGCAGTATTTT.

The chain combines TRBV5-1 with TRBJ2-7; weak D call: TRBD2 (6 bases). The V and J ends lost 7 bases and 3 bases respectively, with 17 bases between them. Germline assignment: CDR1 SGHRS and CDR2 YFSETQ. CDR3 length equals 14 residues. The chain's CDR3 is CASHRGGANYEQYF. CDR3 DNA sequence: TGCGCCAGCCACCGCGGAGGGGCCAACTACGAGCAGTACTTC.